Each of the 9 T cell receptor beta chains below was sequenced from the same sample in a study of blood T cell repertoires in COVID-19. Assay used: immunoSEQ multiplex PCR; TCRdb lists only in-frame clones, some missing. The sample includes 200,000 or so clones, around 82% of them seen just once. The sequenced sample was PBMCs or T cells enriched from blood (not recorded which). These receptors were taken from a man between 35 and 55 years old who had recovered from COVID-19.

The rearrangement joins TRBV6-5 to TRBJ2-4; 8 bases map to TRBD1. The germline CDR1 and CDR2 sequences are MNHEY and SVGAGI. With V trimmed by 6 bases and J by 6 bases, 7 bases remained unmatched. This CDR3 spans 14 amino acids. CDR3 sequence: CASSSGTGGNIQYF. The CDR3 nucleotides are TGTGCCAGCAGCTCAGGGACAGGTGGAAACATTCAGTACTTC.

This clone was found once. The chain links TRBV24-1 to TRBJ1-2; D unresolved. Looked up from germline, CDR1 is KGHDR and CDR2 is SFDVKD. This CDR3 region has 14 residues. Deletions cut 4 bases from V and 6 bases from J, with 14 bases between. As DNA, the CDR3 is TGTGCCACCAGTGACCCCGGCGTAGCGGATGGCTACACCTTC. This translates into CATSDPGVADGYTF.

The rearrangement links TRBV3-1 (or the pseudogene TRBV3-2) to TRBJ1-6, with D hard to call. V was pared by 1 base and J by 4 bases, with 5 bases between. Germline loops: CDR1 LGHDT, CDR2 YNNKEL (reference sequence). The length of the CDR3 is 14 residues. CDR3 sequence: CASSQGQYNSPLHF. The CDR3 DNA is TGTGCCAGCAGCCAAGGCCAGTATAATTCACCCCTCCACTTT.

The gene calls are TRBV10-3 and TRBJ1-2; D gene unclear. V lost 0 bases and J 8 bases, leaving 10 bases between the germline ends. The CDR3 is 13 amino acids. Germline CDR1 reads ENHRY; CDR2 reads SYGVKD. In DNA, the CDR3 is TGTGCCATCAGTGAGTCATCATCCGGGGGCTACACCTTC. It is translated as CAISESSSGGYTF.

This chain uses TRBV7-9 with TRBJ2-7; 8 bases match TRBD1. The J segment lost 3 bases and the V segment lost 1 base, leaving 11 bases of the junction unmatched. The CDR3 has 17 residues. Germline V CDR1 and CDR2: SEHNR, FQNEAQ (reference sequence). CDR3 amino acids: CASSLVYGTGRVYEQYF. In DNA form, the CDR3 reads TGTGCCAGCAGCTTAGTATATGGGACAGGACGAGTCTACGAGCAGTACTTC.

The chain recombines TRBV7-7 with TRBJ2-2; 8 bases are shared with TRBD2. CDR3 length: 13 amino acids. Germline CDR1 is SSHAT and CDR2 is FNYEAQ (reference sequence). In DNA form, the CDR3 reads TGTGCGGTCCGGGGGGGCCAAACCGGGGAGCTGTTTTTT. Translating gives CAVRGGQTGELFF.

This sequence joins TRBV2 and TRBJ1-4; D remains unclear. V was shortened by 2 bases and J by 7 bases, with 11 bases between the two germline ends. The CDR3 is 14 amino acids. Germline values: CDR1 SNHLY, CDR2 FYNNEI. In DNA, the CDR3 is TGTGCCAGCAGTGAACAGGACTTTAGTGAAAAACTGTTTTTT. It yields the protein CASSEQDFSEKLFF. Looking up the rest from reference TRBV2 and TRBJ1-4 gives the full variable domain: EPEVTQTPSHQVTQMGQEVILRCVPISNHLYFYWYRQILGQKVEFLVSFYNNEISEKSEIFDDQFSVERPDGSNFTLKIRSTKLEDSAMYFCASSEQDFSEKLFFGSGTQLSVL.

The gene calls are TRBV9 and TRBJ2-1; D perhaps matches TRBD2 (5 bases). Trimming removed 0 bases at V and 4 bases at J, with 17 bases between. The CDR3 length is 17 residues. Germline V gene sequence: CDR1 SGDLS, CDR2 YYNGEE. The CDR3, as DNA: TGTGCCAGCAGCGTAGTAGGTGGGAGCACACGTTACAATGAGCAGTTCTTC. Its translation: CASSVVGGSTRYNEQFF.

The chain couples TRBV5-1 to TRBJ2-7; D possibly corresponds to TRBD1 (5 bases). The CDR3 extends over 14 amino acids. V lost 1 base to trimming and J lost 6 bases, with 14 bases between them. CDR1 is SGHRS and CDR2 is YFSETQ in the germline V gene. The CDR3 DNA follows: TGCGCCAGCAGCTTGTTTTCGAAAGGGGCCGAGCAGTACTTC. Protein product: CASSLFSKGAEQYF.